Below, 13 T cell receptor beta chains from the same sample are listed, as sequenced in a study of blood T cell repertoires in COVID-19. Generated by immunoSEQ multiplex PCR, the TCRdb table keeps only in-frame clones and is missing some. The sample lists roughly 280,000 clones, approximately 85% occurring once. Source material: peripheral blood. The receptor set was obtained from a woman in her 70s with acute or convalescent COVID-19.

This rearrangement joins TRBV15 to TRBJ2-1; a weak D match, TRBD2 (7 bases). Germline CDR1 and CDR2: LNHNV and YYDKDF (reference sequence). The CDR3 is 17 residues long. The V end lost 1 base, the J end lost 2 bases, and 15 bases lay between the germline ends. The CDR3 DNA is TGTGCCACCAGCAGAGTGGGAACGGGGGGCACCTACAATGAGCAGTTCTTC. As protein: CATSRVGTGGTYNEQFF. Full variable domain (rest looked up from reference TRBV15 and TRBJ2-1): DAMVIQNPRYQVTQFGKPVTLSCSQTLNHNVMYWYQQKSSQAPKLLFHYYDKDFNNEADTPDNFQSRRPNTSFCFLDIRSPGLGDTAMYLCATSRVGTGGTYNEQFFGPGTRLTVL.

The CDR3 nucleotides read TGTGCCACCAGTGATTCGGTGACTAGCGGAGAGACCCAGTACTTC. Protein product: CATSDSVTSGETQYF. The gene calls are TRBV24-1 and TRBJ2-5; TRBD2 agrees at 9 bases. The length of the CDR3 is 15 residues. Trimming removed 2 bases from V and 4 bases from J; junction bases left unmatched: 4. Germline lookup yields CDR1 KGHDR and CDR2 SFDVKD.

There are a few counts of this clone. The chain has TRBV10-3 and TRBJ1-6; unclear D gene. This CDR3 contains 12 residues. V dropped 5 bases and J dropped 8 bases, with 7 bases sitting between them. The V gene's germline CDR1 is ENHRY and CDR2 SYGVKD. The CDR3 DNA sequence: TGTGCCATCAGTCAAGGAGATTCACCCCTCCACTTT. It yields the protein CAISQGDSPLHF.

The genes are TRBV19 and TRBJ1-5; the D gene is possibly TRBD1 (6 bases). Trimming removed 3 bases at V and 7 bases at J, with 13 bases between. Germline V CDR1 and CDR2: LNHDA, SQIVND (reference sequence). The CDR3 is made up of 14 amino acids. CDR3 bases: TGTGCCAGTAGTATGGCAGGGGCCGGGCAGCCCCAGCATTTT. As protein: CASSMAGAGQPQHF.

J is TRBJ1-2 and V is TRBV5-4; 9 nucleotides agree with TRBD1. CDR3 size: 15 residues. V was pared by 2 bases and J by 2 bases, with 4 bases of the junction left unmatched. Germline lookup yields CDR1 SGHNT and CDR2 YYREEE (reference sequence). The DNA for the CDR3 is TGTGCCAGCAGCTTAATGGGACAGGGCAACTATGGCTACACCTTC. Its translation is CASSLMGQGNYGYTF.

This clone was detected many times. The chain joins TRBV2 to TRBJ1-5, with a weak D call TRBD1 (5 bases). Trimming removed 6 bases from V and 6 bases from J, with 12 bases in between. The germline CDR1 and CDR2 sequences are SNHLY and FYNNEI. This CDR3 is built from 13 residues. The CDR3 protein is CASREQEGQPQHF. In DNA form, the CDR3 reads TGTGCCAGCAGGGAACAGGAGGGTCAGCCCCAGCATTTT.

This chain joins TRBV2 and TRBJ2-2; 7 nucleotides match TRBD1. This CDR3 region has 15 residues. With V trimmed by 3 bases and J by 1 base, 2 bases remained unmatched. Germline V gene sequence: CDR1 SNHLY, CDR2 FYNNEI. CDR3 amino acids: CASSDDRVNTGELFF. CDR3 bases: TGTGCCAGCAGTGACGACAGGGTGAACACCGGGGAGCTGTTTTTT. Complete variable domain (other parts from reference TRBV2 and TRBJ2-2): EPEVTQTPSHQVTQMGQEVILRCVPISNHLYFYWYRQILGQKVEFLVSFYNNEISEKSEIFDDQFSVERPDGSNFTLKIRSTKLEDSAMYFCASSDDRVNTGELFFGEGSRLTVL.

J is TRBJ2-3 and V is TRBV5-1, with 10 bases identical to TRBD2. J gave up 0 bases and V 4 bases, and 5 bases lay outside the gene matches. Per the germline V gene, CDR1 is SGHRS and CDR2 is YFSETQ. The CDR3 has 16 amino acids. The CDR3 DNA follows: TGCGCCAGCAGCCCATCGACTAGCGGGAGCACAGATACGCAGTATTTT. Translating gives CASSPSTSGSTDTQYF.

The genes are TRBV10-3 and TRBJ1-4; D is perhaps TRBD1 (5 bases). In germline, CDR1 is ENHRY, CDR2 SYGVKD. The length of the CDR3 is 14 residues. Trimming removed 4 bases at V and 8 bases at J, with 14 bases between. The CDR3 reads CAISGAGSGEKLFF. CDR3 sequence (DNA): TGTGCCATCAGTGGGGCAGGGTCCGGAGAAAAACTGTTTTTT.

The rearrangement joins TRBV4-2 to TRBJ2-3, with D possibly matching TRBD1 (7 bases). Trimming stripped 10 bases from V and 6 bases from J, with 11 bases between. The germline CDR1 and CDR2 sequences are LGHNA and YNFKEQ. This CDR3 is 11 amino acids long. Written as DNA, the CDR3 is TGTGCCATCAGGGGGGCCGATACGCAGTATTTT. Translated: CAIRGADTQYF.

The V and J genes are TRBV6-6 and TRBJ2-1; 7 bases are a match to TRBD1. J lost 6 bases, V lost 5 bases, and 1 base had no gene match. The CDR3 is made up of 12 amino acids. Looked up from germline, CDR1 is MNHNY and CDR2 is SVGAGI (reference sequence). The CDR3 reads CASSRQGNEQFF. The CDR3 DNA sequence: TGTGCCAGCAGTCGACAGGGCAATGAGCAGTTCTTC.

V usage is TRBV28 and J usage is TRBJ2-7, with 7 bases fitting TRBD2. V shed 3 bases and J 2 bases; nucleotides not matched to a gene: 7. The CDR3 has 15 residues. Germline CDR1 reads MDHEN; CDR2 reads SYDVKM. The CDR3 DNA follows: TGTGCCAGCAGTTTGGGAGGGGCGGGTGCCTACGAGCAGTACTTC. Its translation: CASSLGGAGAYEQYF.

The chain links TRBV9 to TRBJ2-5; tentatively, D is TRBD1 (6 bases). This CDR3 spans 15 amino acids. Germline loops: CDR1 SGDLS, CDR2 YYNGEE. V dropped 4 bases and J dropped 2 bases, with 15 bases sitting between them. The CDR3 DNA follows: TGTGCCAGCAGCCTCGGGTGGGGACAACAAGAGACCCAGTACTTC. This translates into CASSLGWGQQETQYF.